The present entry profiles one TCR beta chain with its context. Its antigen is not known. Only CD45RO-negative cells positively selected for CCR7 counted as naive CD8 cells, so terminally differentiated effector memory CD45RA+ cells were excluded. Healthy HIV-negative adults with no recent acute infections or vaccinations were recruited as donors. Sequenced by immunoSEQ multiplex PCR; TCRdb stores in-frame clones only, minus some. The sample shows under 2,000,000 clones, 85% to 95% of them seen only once. These data originate in a study of shared clonotypes between healthy human individuals. About the study: Three plates were used per donor for CD4 naive, three for CD4 memory, two for CD8 naive and one for CD8 memory. Study-wide results and limits: Clonotypes which were not shared had lower generation probabilities than clonotypes that all four donors shared.

The CDR3 consists of 17 residues. CDR1 and CDR2 (germline): MGHDK, SYGVNS. The V gene end was trimmed by 1 base and the J gene end by 0 bases; junction bases not matched to a gene: 5. Material: naive CD8+ T cells sorted from blood. This TCR derives from a man younger than 35 in good health. The chain uses TRBV25-1 and TRBJ2-2, with TRBD1 matching 7 bases. CDR3 sequence reads: CASSEWTGTPNTGELFF. The CDR3 DNA reads as TGTGCCAGCAGTGAATGGACAGGTACCCCGAACACCGGGGAGCTGTTTTTT.